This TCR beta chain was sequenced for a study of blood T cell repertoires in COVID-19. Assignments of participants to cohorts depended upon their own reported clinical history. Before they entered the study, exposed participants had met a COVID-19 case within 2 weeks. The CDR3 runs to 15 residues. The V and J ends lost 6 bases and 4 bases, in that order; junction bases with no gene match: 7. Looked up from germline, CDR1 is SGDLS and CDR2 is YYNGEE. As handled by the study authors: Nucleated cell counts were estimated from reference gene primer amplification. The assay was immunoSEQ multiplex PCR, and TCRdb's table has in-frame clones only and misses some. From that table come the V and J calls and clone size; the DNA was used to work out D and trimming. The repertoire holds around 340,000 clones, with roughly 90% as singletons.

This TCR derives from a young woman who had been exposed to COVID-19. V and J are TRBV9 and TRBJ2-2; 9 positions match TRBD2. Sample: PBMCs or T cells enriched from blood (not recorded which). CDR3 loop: CASTDTSGFTGELFF. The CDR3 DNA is TGTGCCAGCACCGATACTAGCGGGTTCACCGGGGAGCTGTTTTTT.